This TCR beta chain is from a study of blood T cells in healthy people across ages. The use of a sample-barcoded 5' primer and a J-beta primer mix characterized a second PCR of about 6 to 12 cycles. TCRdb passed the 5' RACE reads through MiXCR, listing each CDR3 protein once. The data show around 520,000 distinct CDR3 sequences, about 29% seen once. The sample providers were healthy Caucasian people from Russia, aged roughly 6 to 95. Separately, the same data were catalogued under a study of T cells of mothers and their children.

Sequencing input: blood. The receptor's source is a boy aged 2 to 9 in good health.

The CDR3 region is CASNRGGRPTETQYF. The CDR3 DNA follows: TGTGCCAGCAACCGGGGGGGCCGTCCCACAGAGACCCAGTACTTC. The chain has TRBV2 and TRBJ2-5; TRBD2 matches 8 bases. The CDR3 has 15 residues. After removal of 7 bases from V and 4 bases from J, the junction contained 11 bases not matched to a gene. From germline, CDR1 is SNHLY and CDR2 FYNNEI.